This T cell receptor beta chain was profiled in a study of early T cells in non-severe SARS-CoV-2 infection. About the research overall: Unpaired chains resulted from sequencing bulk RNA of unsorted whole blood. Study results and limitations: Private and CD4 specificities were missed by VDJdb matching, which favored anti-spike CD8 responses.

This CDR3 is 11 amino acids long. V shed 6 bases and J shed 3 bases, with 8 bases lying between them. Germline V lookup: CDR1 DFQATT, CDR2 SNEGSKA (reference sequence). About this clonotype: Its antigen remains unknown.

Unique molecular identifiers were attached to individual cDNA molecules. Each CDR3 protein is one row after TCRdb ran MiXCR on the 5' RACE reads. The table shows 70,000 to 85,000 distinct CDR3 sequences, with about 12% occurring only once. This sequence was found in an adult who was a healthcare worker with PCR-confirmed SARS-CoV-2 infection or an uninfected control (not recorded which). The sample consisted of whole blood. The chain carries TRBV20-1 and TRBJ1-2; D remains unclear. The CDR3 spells CSAQADYGYTF. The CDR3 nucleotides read TGCAGTGCCCAAGCGGACTATGGCTACACCTTC.